The 21 T cell receptor beta chains below come from one sample, sequenced in a study of T cell repertoires in cytomegalovirus infection. These receptors' targets are unknown. TCRdb passed the reads through MiXCR, listing each CDR3 protein once. The data hold 110,000 or so distinct CDR3 sequences, with 30% observed a single time. The sample consisted of CD8+ T cells from cultured PBMCs, taken from culture after CMV antigen stimulation. The source is a human donor in good health (CMV status not recorded). Some clones in this sample may be carry-over from other donors' samples.

This clonotype showed up just a few times. J is TRBJ2-1 and V is TRBV27, with a weak D call TRBD2 (7 bases). The CDR3 has 16 residues. V was pared by 0 bases and J by 4 bases, with 13 bases between. The V gene's germline CDR1 is MNHEY and CDR2 SMNVEV (reference sequence). Here the CDR3 reads CASSLSGGGRYNEQFF. The CDR3 coding sequence is TGTGCCAGCAGTTTATCAGGCGGGGGCCGATACAATGAGCAGTTCTTC.

This chain joins TRBV7-9 and TRBJ2-5; 7 bases are a match to TRBD1. V trimming: 5 bases; J trimming: 5 bases; junction bases outside the gene matches: 8. The V gene's germline CDR1 is SEHNR and CDR2 FQNEAQ (reference sequence). The CDR3 extends over 14 amino acids. CDR3 coding DNA: TGTGCCAGCAGCATACAGGGGATCTGGGAGACCCAGTACTTC. Translated, it gives CASSIQGIWETQYF.

This clonotype was seen a handful of times. J is TRBJ2-7 and V is TRBV6-1; either TRBD1 or TRBD2 may fit D (5 bases each). Trimming removed 6 bases at V and 6 bases at J, with 18 bases between. Germline V gives CDR1 MNHNS, CDR2 SASEGT. The CDR3 is made up of 14 amino acids. The CDR3 loop is CASSLTGARGEQYF. The CDR3 region has the DNA TGTGCCAGCAGCTTAACCGGGGCGAGGGGCGAGCAGTACTTC.

A note on this clonotype: This may stem from a read error, because a much larger clone lies one nucleotide away. Likely a read error: the CDR3 ends without its conserved phenylalanine or tryptophan. The chain combines TRBV7-9 with TRBJ2-4; D is perhaps TRBD1 (6 bases). CDR1 and CDR2 from the germline V gene are SEHNR and FQNEAQ (reference sequence). The ends were cut back, 5 bases at V and 0 bases at J, with 14 bases in the middle. CDR3 length: 16 residues. This chain's CDR3 is CASSGGVSRAKNIQYV. The CDR3 coding sequence is TGTGCCAGCAGCGGGGGCGTATCCCGAGCCAAAAACATTCAGTACGTC.

This clonotype came up many times. The gene calls are TRBV5-1 and TRBJ2-3; weak D call: TRBD2 (6 bases). CDR1 is SGHRS, CDR2 YFSETQ, per germline. CDR3 length: 15 amino acids. V gave up 1 base and J gave up 1 base, with 10 bases separating them. CDR3 nucleotides: TGCGCCAGCAGCTTGAGAGCTAGCGGCACAGATACGCAGTATTTT. Its protein is CASSLRASGTDTQYF.

The rearrangement uses TRBV7-9 and TRBJ2-2, with D possibly matching TRBD1 (7 bases). Trimming removed 5 bases from V and 8 bases from J, with 27 bases in between. From germline, CDR1 is SEHNR and CDR2 FQNEAQ (reference sequence). The CDR3 covers 18 residues. CDR3 in amino acids: CASSPVSNPGGQSGELFF. Here the CDR3 DNA reads TGTGCCAGCAGCCCGGTCTCCAACCCAGGGGGGCAAAGTGGGGAGCTGTTTTTT.

The genes are TRBV13 and TRBJ2-7; D is uncertain. With 2 bases removed from V and 5 bases from J, the gap between germline ends came to 4 bases. The CDR3 sequence is 11 residues long. Germline V gives CDR1 PRHDT, CDR2 FYEKMQ (reference sequence). The CDR3 coding sequence is TGTGCCAGCAGCTTATGGGACGAGCAGTACTTC. Its translation is CASSLWDEQYF. The entire variable domain, with the rest obtained from reference TRBV13 and TRBJ2-7, is as follows: AAGVIQSPRHLIKEKRETATLKCYPIPRHDTVYWYQQGPGQDPQFLISFYEKMQSDKGSIPDRFSAQQFSDYHSELNMSSLELGDSALYFCASSLWDEQYFGPGTRLTVT.

The rearrangement joins TRBV20-1 to TRBJ1-2; the D is unclear. The CDR3 extends over 14 amino acids. Looked up from germline, CDR1 is DFQATT and CDR2 is SNEGSKA (reference sequence). Trimming took 4 bases from V and 0 from J, leaving 12 bases between them. The CDR3 DNA is TGCAGTGCTACGGATTTCACTTCTAACTATGGCTACACCTTC. This codes for CSATDFTSNYGYTF.

This clonotype occurred a few times. The rearrangement links TRBV5-6 to TRBJ1-1, with D unclear. Trimming shortened V by 0 bases and J by 5 bases, and 11 bases separated the two germline ends. The CDR3 contains 14 residues. From germline, CDR1 is SGHDT and CDR2 YYEEEE. In nucleotides, the CDR3 is TGTGCCAGCAGCTTGGCCGATAGTTTTACTGAAGCTTTCTTT. Residues: CASSLADSFTEAFF.

The gene calls are TRBV4-1 and TRBJ2-7; 8 bases map to TRBD1. V lost 1 base and J lost 4; bases outside the gene matches: 12. Per the germline V gene, CDR1 is MGHRA and CDR2 is YSYEKL. The CDR3 is 17 amino acids. In DNA, the CDR3 is TGCGCCAGCAGCCAAGTGGGAGGACAGGGAACGATTTACGAGCAGTACTTC. Translated, it gives CASSQVGGQGTIYEQYF.

The table lists this clonotype with many counts. V gene TRBV4-2 combines with J gene TRBJ1-5, with TRBD1 matching over 7 bases. Germline assignment: CDR1 LGHNA and CDR2 YNFKEQ. This CDR3 spans 16 amino acids. Losses at the gene ends were 1 base for V and 4 bases for J; bases not matched to a gene: 7. Written as DNA, the CDR3 is TGTGCCAGCAGCCAAGGGGGGACAGACCCGAATCAGCCCCAGCATTTT. Translated, it gives CASSQGGTDPNQPQHF.

Notes on this clonotype: Its ends do not fully match the called genes, so a read error is possible. The CDR3: CASSLAGGLFNEQFF. The DNA for the CDR3 is TGTGCCAGCAGTTTAGCGGGGGGGCTCTTCAATGAGCAGTTCTTC. This chain uses TRBV7-2 with TRBJ2-1, with 11 bases lining up with TRBD2. Germline V CDR1 and CDR2: SGHTA, FQGNSA. The CDR3 spans 15 residues.

This clonotype was seen only a few times. This chain uses TRBV7-9 with TRBJ2-7, with 10 bases aligning to TRBD2. This CDR3 has 15 amino acids. V trimming: 4 bases; J trimming: 2 bases; junction bases outside the gene matches: 5. Germline CDR1 and CDR2: SEHNR and FQNEAQ (reference sequence). The chain's CDR3 is CASSSLSGGAYEQYF. CDR3 sequence (DNA): TGTGCCAGCAGCTCCTTAAGCGGGGGGGCCTACGAGCAGTACTTC.

As for this clonotype: A junction boundary mismatches the germline segment, possibly from a read error. The genes are TRBV4-1 and TRBJ2-4; a weak D match, TRBD2 (7 bases). The germline V gene encodes CDR1 MGHRA and CDR2 YSYEKL. CDR3 length: 16 amino acids. The CDR3 DNA follows: TGTGCCAGCAGCCAAAAAGTAGAGGGGGGGAGGAACATTCAGTACTTC. It codes for CASSQKVEGGRNIQYF.

The rearrangement joins TRBV7-6 to TRBJ2-1, with 10 nucleotides matching TRBD2. There are 20 residues in the CDR3. J gave up 6 bases and V 0 bases, and 17 bases lay outside the gene matches. The germline CDR1 and CDR2 sequences are SGHVS and FNYEAQ. The chain's CDR3 is CASSLAASGGLYQGFNEQFF. In DNA, the CDR3 is TGTGCCAGCAGCTTAGCAGCTAGCGGGGGCCTATACCAGGGCTTCAATGAGCAGTTCTTC.

This clonotype was seen only a few times. This chain uses TRBV7-9 with TRBJ1-2; perhaps TRBD1 as D (5 bases). The germline V gene has CDR1 SEHNR and CDR2 FQNEAQ (reference sequence). The CDR3 consists of 14 residues. Trimming left V 8 bases short and J 5 bases short, with 18 bases between. The CDR3 reads CASGALENLYGYTF. The CDR3 DNA is TGTGCCAGCGGGGCCCTAGAGAATTTATATGGCTACACCTTC.

The sample holds many counts of this clonotype. The chain recombines TRBV7-2 with TRBJ1-2, with D uncertain. V was trimmed by 1 base and J by 0 bases, leaving 21 bases between them. The germline gives CDR1 SGHTA, CDR2 FQGNSA. CDR3 length equals 19 residues. This CDR3 is CASSLDRTKKLSANYGYTF. CDR3 nucleotides: TGTGCCAGCAGCTTAGACCGGACCAAGAAACTATCAGCTAACTATGGCTACACCTTC.

This clonotype was detected only once. The rearrangement links TRBV19 to TRBJ2-4; D may be TRBD2 (5 bases). V was trimmed by 3 bases and J by 0 bases, leaving 9 bases between them. Germline CDR1 and CDR2: LNHDA and SQIVND (reference sequence). This CDR3 spans 15 amino acids. CDR3 sequence reads: CASSILGVAKNIQYF. CDR3 bases: TGTGCCAGTAGTATCCTGGGAGTAGCCAAAAACATTCAGTACTTC. Combining the CDR3 with reference TRBV19 and TRBJ2-4 gives the whole variable domain DGGITQSPKYLFRKEGQNVTLSCEQNLNHDAMYWYRQDPGQGLRLIYYSQIVNDFQKGDIAEGYSVSREKKESFPLTVTSAQKNPTAFYLCASSILGVAKNIQYFGAGTRLSVL.

V usage is TRBV6-1 and J usage is TRBJ2-7, with D possibly being TRBD2 (6 bases). V dropped 5 bases and J dropped 3 bases, with 14 bases sitting between them. This CDR3 comprises 14 residues. Germline assignment: CDR1 MNHNS and CDR2 SASEGT. The CDR3 DNA is TGTGCCAGCAGTTTGGCTAGCGACATCTACGAGCAGTACTTC. Translation: CASSLASDIYEQYF.

This clonotype has only a few counts. The chain uses TRBV7-6 and TRBJ2-1, with D uncertain. Germline V gene sequence: CDR1 SGHVS, CDR2 FNYEAQ. This CDR3 has 18 amino acids. Trimming removed 1 base at V and 1 base at J, with 17 bases between. The CDR3 reads CASSLGSFTARSYNEQFF. As DNA, the CDR3 is TGTGCCAGCAGCTTAGGCAGCTTCACCGCCAGATCCTACAATGAGCAGTTCTTC.

As DNA, the CDR3 is TGTGCCAGCAGTGTCGGGGCCTACTACAATGAGCAGTTCTTC. Protein sequence: CASSVGAYYNEQFF. The J gene is TRBJ2-1, the V gene TRBV12-3 or TRBV12-4; perhaps D is TRBD1 or TRBD2 (5 bases each). The CDR3 consists of 14 residues. The germline V and J ends were trimmed by 5 bases and 3 bases, with 11 bases remaining between them.